These 10 T cell receptor beta chains were all obtained from the same sample, sequenced in a study of shared clonotypes between healthy human individuals. Assay: immunoSEQ multiplex PCR; the TCRdb copy retains only in-frame clones and omits some. The sample includes millions of clones, over 85% of them seen just once. Sequencing was performed on naive CD4+ T cells sorted from blood. Subset denoted: CD45RA+ positively selected. These receptors were taken from a man aged 18-30 years in good health.

The chain couples TRBV5-6 to TRBJ2-6; D not resolved. The V end lost 0 bases, the J end lost 3 bases, and 13 bases lay between the germline ends. Germline CDR1 SGHDT, CDR2 YYEEEE. This CDR3 has 17 residues. The CDR3 protein is CASSLEERIGGANVLTF. CDR3 sequence (DNA): TGTGCCAGCAGCTTGGAGGAGAGAATAGGTGGGGCCAACGTCCTGACTTTC.

The CDR3 sequence is CAISGRDTYTDTQYF. Written as DNA, the CDR3 is TGTGCCATCAGTGGCCGGGACACCTACACAGATACGCAGTATTTT. The chain employs TRBV10-3 and TRBJ2-3; possible D gene TRBD1, 6 bases. V gave up 4 bases and J gave up 2 bases, with 13 bases separating them. Germline CDR1 is ENHRY and CDR2 is SYGVKD. The CDR3 has 15 amino acids.

CDR3: CASSFSSTDTQYF. In DNA form, the CDR3 reads TGTGCCAGCAGCTTTTCTAGCACAGATACGCAGTATTTT. This sequence joins TRBV5-6 and TRBJ2-3; no reliable D call. The CDR3 has 13 residues. Germline values: CDR1 SGHDT, CDR2 YYEEEE. V was trimmed by 2 bases and J by 0 bases, leaving 4 bases between them.

The chain is built from TRBV10-3 and TRBJ2-3, with D perhaps matching TRBD1 (5 bases). The CDR3 is made up of 21 amino acids. Looked up from germline, CDR1 is ENHRY and CDR2 is SYGVKD. V was cut by 2 bases and J by 6 bases, with 33 bases left in between. Written as DNA, the CDR3 is TGTGCCATCAGTGAGGGGGCGAAATACAGGTTGGGCCCAGGCATGGCGGATACGCAGTATTTT. As protein: CAISEGAKYRLGPGMADTQYF.

The rearrangement links TRBV28 to TRBJ2-5, with a weak D call TRBD1 (7 bases). Trimming shortened V by 3 bases and J by 2 bases, and 22 bases separated the two germline ends. CDR1 and CDR2 (germline): MDHEN, SYDVKM. This CDR3 has 18 residues. CDR3 coding DNA: TGTGCCAGCAGTTTTAGGCAGGGGGGTCACGCAATGCAAGAGACCCAGTACTTC. Protein: CASSFRQGGHAMQETQYF.

The chain uses TRBV27 and TRBJ2-5; TRBD2 might be the D (5 bases). V lost 2 bases and J lost 5, with 18 bases in between. CDR1 MNHEY and CDR2 SMNVEV come from the germline V gene (reference sequence). The CDR3 covers 16 residues. The CDR3, as DNA: TGTGCCAGCAGTTTAGGCCGACTTGTGACGGGGGAGACCCAGTACTTC. As protein: CASSLGRLVTGETQYF.

CDR3: CASSQDNRGTQYF. The CDR3 DNA reads TGCGCCAGCAGCCAAGATAATCGAGGGACCCAGTACTTC. The J gene is TRBJ2-5, the V gene TRBV4-3; D is unclear. Germline CDR1 LGHNA, CDR2 YSLEER. The germline V and J ends were trimmed by 0 bases and 7 bases, with 9 bases remaining between them. This CDR3 has 13 residues.

On this clone: The sample contains more than one DNA sequence encoding this CDR3. DNA of the CDR3: TGTGCCAGCAGCTTGTCGGGCACCTACAATGAGCAGTTCTTC. It encodes CASSLSGTYNEQFF. The gene calls are TRBV5-6 and TRBJ2-1; D ambiguous. This CDR3 contains 14 residues. The V end was cut by 1 base, the J end by 2 bases, with 7 bases between. Germline values: CDR1 SGHDT, CDR2 YYEEEE.

The chain recombines TRBV7-8 with TRBJ2-4; the D gene could be TRBD1 or TRBD2 (5 bases each). Germline V gene data show CDR1 as SGHVS and CDR2 as FQNEAQ. The V end was cut by 2 bases, the J end by 4 bases, with 12 bases between. This CDR3 spans 15 amino acids. The CDR3 DNA reads as TGTGCCAGCAGCTTACGGGACGGCGGTAAAAACATTCAGTACTTC. Encoded protein: CASSLRDGGKNIQYF.

Turning to this clone: This same CDR3 is encoded by further DNA sequences in the sample. The genes are TRBV30 and TRBJ2-2, with a tentative D call TRBD1 (5 bases). V lost 5 bases and J lost 0, with 7 bases in between. Germline assignment: CDR1 GTSNPN and CDR2 SVGIG (reference sequence). The CDR3 is 13 amino acids. The CDR3 reads CAWSQANTGELFF. CDR3 DNA: TGTGCCTGGTCACAGGCGAACACCGGGGAGCTGTTTTTT.